Presented here are 7 T cell receptor beta chains from one specimen sequenced in a study of CD8 T cells in seronegative destructive rheumatoid arthritis. Assay used: immunoSEQ multiplex PCR; TCRdb lists only in-frame clones, some missing. The sample has fewer than 5,000 clones, 65% to 75% seen once; the top ten hold roughly a third. Sequencing was carried out using CD8+ T cells from blood. Receptors originate from a woman in her fifties or sixties with seronegative destructive rheumatoid arthritis.

Of note for this clone: Other DNA sequences in this specimen translate into the identical CDR3. The chain couples TRBV7-8 to TRBJ1-5; D is perhaps TRBD1 (6 bases). Germline V gives CDR1 SGHVS, CDR2 FQNEAQ. Trimming took off 6 bases at V and 4 bases at J, with 13 bases between the two ends. The CDR3 extends over 14 amino acids. Written as DNA, the CDR3 is TGTGCCAGCAGGGGCGGGGGCGGGAATCAGCCCCAGCATTTT. It is translated as CASRGGGGNQPQHF. Looking up the rest from reference TRBV7-8 and TRBJ1-5 gives the full variable domain: GAGVSQSPRYKVAKRGQDVALRCDPISGHVSLFWYQQALGQGPEFLTYFQNEAQLDKSGLPSDRFFAERPEGSVSTLKIQRTQQEDSAVYLCASRGGGGNQPQHFGDGTRLSIL.

In its sample, this clone was seen once. The chain links TRBV5-1 to TRBJ1-2, with 9 nucleotides matching TRBD1. The CDR3 extends over 16 amino acids. V lost 0 bases to trimming and J lost 8 bases; unmatched junction nucleotides: 11. Looked up from germline, CDR1 is SGHRS and CDR2 is YFSETQ. CDR3 in DNA: TGCGCCAGCAGCTTGGCCAACGTCCGGGACAGGGAAGGCTACACCTTC. This translates into CASSLANVRDREGYTF.

The V and J genes are TRBV18 and TRBJ1-1; D is possibly TRBD1 (6 bases). This CDR3 has 15 amino acids. V gave up 2 bases and J gave up 0 bases, with 10 bases separating them. Germline CDR1 KGHSH, CDR2 LQKENI. The CDR3 protein is CASSPTGQLNTEAFF. The CDR3 bases are TGTGCCAGCTCACCAACCGGACAGCTGAACACTGAAGCTTTCTTT.

The chain combines TRBV2 with TRBJ1-4; 9 bases fit TRBD1. The CDR3 length is 15 residues. Trimming cost V 6 bases and J 5 bases; bases outside gene matches: 7. Germline V gene data show CDR1 as SNHLY and CDR2 as FYNNEI. Here the CDR3 DNA reads TGTGCCAGCAGCCGCATGACAGGGGGGAATGAAAAACTGTTTTTT. It specifies CASSRMTGGNEKLFF.

The rearrangement links TRBV9 to TRBJ1-2; D perhaps matches TRBD1 (5 bases). Germline V gene sequence: CDR1 SGDLS, CDR2 YYNGEE. The CDR3 has 12 residues. The V end lost 1 base, the J end lost 7 bases, and 8 bases lay between the germline ends. The CDR3 nucleotides are TGTGCCAGCAGCGTACCAGGGATTGGCTACACCTTC. Its translation: CASSVPGIGYTF.

The chain recombines TRBV7-9 with TRBJ1-3, with 7 bases aligning to TRBD1. The V gene end was trimmed by 5 bases and the J gene end by 0 bases; junction bases not matched to a gene: 4. Looked up from germline, CDR1 is SEHNR and CDR2 is FQNEAQ (reference sequence). This CDR3 comprises 15 residues. The chain's CDR3 is CASSLGQASGNTIYF. Written as DNA, the CDR3 is TGTGCCAGCAGCCTAGGACAGGCCTCTGGAAACACCATATATTTT.

CDR3 sequence (DNA): TGTGCCAGCAGCGAGAATAGCAATCAGCCCCAGCATTTT. It specifies CASSENSNQPQHF. This chain connects TRBV7-2 to TRBJ1-5; D is unclear. Trimming shortened V by 5 bases and J by 0 bases, and 5 bases separated the two germline ends. The V gene's germline CDR1 is SGHTA and CDR2 FQGNSA. The CDR3 spans 13 residues.